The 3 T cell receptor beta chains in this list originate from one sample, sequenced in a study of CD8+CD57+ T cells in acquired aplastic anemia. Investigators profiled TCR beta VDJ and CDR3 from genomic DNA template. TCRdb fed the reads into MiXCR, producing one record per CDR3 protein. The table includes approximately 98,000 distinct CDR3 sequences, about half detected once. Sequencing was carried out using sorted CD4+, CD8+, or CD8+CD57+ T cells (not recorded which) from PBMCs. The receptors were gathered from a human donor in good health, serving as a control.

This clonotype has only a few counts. The DNA for the CDR3 is TGTGCCAGCAGGGCCGGGACAGGGGGAATCACTGAAGCTTTCTTT. This encodes CASRAGTGGITEAFF. The J gene is TRBJ1-1, the V gene TRBV5-4; TRBD1 aligns across 11 bases. With V trimmed by 5 bases and J by 4 bases, 7 bases remained unmatched. CDR3 length: 15 residues. The germline gives CDR1 SGHNT, CDR2 YYREEE (reference sequence). The entire variable domain, with the rest obtained from reference TRBV5-4 and TRBJ1-1, is as follows: ETGVTQSPTHLIKTRGQQVTLRCSSQSGHNTVSWYQQALGQGPQFIFQYYREEENGRGNFPPRFSGLQFPNYSSELNVNALELDDSALYLCASRAGTGGITEAFFGQGTRLTVV.

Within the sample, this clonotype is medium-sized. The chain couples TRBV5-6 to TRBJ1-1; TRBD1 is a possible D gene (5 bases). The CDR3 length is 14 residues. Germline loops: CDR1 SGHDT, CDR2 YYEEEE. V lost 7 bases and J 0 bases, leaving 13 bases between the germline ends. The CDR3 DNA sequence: TGTGCCAGCGCCAGGGACTTGATGAACACTGAAGCTTTCTTT. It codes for CASARDLMNTEAFF.

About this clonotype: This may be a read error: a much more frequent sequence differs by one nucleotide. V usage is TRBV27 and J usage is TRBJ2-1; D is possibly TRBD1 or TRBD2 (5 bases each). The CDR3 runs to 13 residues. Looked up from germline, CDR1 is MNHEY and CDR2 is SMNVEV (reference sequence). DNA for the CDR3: TGTGCCAGCACGCACGGGCCTAGAGGGGAGCAGTCCTTC. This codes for CASTHGPRGEQSF.